A single TCR beta chain is shown here with its context. Its antigen is not yet known. No base qualities exist here, and no much larger clone lies one base off it. These data are taken from a study of technical replicates of blood from a handful of donors (dated by TCRdb to between 2016 and 2019). The library was obtained by the immunoSEQ multiplex PCR assay. Here the immuneACCESS table is served through TCRdb, limited to in-frame sequences with V and J called. Missing clones are a known gap in these copies; in checked studies unresolved V genes cover under half, and the rest lacks a known reason. For this sample there are 60,000 to 95,000 clones; around 91% appear just once. The top ten constitute 0.3% to 0.4% of the sample. V loses 4 bases at its end and J loses 1 base; junction bases beyond the gene matches: 3. The germline V gene yields SGDLS for CDR1 and YYNGEE for CDR2. The CDR3 measures 16 amino acids from cysteine to phenylalanine. The kept DNA is CDR3 alone, 48 bases in frame from the first base.

The clonotype was recovered from a human donor in good health. Some clones in this sample may be carry-over from other donors' samples. Sequences were obtained from T cells isolated from PBMCs. The V and J segments used are TRBV9 and TRBJ1-6; TRBD1 lines up with 9 middle nucleotides. The CDR3 here reads CASSPGTGSYNSPLHF. Read as DNA, the sequence is TGTGCCAGCAGCCCCGGGACAGGGTCCTATAATTCACCCCTCCACTTT.